The 2 T cell receptor beta chains listed next were all sequenced from one sample in a study of blood T cells in healthy people across ages. Combining a sample-barcoded 5' primer with a J-beta primer mix, a second PCR ran for about 6 to 11 cycles. MiXCR, run by TCRdb on the 5' RACE reads, gives a single entry per CDR3 protein. The profile shows 500,000 to 700,000 distinct CDR3 sequences, about 30% of them singletons. The sequencing input was blood. The receptors were gathered from a woman older than 75 in good health.

The table lists this clonotype with many counts. The chain links TRBV6-5 to TRBJ2-7; 8 bases line up with TRBD2. CDR1 and CDR2 from the germline V gene are MNHEY and SVGAGI. J lost 1 base, V lost 6 bases, and 8 bases had no gene match. There are 15 residues in the CDR3. CDR3 loop: CASRLYSGASYEQYF. CDR3 bases: TGTGCCAGCAGACTTTATAGCGGGGCTTCCTACGAGCAGTACTTC.

This clonotype was seen only a few times. The chain joins TRBV11-2 to TRBJ2-2; either TRBD1 or TRBD2 may supply D (6 bases each). Trimming removed 5 bases from V and 3 bases from J, with 16 bases in between. CDR3 length equals 16 residues. The germline V gene encodes CDR1 SGHAT and CDR2 FQNNGV. CDR3 residues: CASSPLVGGYTGELFF. CDR3 bases: TGTGCCAGCAGCCCTCTTGTGGGGGGCTACACCGGGGAGCTGTTTTTT.